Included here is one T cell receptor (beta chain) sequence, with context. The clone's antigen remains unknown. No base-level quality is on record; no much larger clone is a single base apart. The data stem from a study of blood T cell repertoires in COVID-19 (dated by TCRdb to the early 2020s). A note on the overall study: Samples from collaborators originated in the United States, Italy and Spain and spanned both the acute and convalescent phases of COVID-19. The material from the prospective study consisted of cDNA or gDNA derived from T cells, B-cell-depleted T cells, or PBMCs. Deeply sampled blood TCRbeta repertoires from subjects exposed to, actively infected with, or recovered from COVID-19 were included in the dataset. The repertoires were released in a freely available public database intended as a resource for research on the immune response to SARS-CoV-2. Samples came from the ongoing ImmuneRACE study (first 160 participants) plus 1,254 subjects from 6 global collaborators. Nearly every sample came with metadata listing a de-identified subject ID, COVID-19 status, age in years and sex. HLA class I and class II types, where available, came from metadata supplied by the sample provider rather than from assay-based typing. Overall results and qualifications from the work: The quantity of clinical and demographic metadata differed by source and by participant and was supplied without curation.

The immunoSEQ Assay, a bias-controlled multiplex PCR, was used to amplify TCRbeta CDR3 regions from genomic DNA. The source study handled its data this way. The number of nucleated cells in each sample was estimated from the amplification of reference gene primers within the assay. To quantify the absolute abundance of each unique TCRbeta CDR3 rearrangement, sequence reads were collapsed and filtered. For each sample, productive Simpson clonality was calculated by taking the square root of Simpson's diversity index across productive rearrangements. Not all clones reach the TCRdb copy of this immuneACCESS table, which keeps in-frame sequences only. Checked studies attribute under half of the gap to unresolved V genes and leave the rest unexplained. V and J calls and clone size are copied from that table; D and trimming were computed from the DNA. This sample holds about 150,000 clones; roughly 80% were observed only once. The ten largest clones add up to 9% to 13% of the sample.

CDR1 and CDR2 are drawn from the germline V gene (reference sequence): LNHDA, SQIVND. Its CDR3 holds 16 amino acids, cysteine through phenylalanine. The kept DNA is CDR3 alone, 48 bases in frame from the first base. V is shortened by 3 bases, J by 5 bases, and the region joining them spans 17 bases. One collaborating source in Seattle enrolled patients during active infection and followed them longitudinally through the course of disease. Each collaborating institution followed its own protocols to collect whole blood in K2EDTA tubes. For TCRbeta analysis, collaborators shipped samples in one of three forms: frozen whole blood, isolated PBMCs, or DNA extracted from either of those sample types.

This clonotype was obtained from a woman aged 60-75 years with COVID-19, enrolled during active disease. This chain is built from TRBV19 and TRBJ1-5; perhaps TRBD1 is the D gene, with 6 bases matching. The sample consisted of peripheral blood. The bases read TGTGCCAGTAGTATTGGTCGCGGGGGGCCGGATCAGCCCCAGCATTTT. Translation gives CASSIGRGGPDQPQHF.